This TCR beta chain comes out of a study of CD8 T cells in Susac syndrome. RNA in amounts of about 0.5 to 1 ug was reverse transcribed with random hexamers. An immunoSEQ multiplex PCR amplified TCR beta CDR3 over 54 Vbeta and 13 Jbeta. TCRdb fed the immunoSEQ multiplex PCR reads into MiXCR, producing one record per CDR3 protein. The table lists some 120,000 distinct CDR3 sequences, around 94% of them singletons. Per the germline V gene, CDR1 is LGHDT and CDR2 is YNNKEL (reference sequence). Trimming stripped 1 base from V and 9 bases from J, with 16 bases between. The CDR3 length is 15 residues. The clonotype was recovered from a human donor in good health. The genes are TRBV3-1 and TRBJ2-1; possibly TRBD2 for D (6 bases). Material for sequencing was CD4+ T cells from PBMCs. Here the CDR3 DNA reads TGTGCCAGCAGCCAAGCCGCGGGACCAAGGGGTGAGCAGTTCTTC. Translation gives CASSQAAGPRGEQFF.